A single sample is the source of the 29 T cell receptor beta chains below, sequenced in a study of shared clonotypes between healthy human individuals. Assay: immunoSEQ multiplex PCR; the TCRdb copy retains only in-frame clones and omits some. The profile shows fewer than 2.5 million clones, 90% to 95% of them singletons. The sample comprised naive CD4+ T cells from PBMCs. Subset given: CD45RA+ positively selected. Receptors originate from a man younger than 30 in good health. Some clones in this sample may be carry-over from other donors' samples.

V and J are TRBV18 and TRBJ1-2, with D possibly TRBD1 on 5 matching bases. The CDR3 extends over 14 amino acids. Per the germline V gene, CDR1 is KGHSH and CDR2 is LQKENI. V was shortened by 3 bases and J by 6 bases, with 14 bases between the two germline ends. CDR3 residues: CASSPMGGLNGYTF. DNA for the CDR3: TGTGCCAGCTCACCCATGGGGGGTTTGAATGGCTACACCTTC.

In the case of this clone: At one end, the junction sequence differs from germline, possibly due to a read error. The gene calls are TRBV5-4 and TRBJ2-1, with D possibly being TRBD2 (5 bases). The CDR3 extends over 17 amino acids. From germline, CDR1 is SGHNT and CDR2 YYREEE (reference sequence). Here the CDR3 reads CASSPGGLMARGNEQLF. In DNA, the CDR3 is TGTGCCAGCAGCCCTGGAGGTCTGATGGCAAGAGGGAATGAGCAGCTCTTC.

V gene TRBV6-5 combines with J gene TRBJ1-2; the D gene is possibly TRBD1 (6 bases). Trimming left V 2 bases short and J 4 bases short, with 17 bases between. CDR1 is MNHEY, CDR2 SVGAGI, per germline. This CDR3 contains 16 residues. CDR3 sequence: CASSYAGVRGAYGYTF. CDR3 nucleotide sequence: TGTGCCAGCAGTTACGCGGGAGTGAGGGGGGCCTATGGCTACACCTTC.

The rearrangement links TRBV28 to TRBJ2-1, with 7 bases fitting TRBD2. The CDR3 contains 15 residues. Looked up from germline, CDR1 is MDHEN and CDR2 is SYDVKM. V trimming: 7 bases; J trimming: 7 bases; junction bases outside the gene matches: 13. The CDR3 DNA reads as TGTGCCAGCAACCCGGGTGGGAGGGCCGGGAATGAGCAGTTCTTC. This translates into CASNPGGRAGNEQFF.

This chain joins TRBV7-9 and TRBJ2-1, with TRBD2 matching 10 bases. This CDR3 region has 15 residues. After removal of 7 bases from V and 5 bases from J, the junction contained 8 bases not matched to a gene. CDR1 SEHNR and CDR2 FQNEAQ come from the germline V gene (reference sequence). In DNA form, the CDR3 reads TGTGCCAGCAACCCAAAGCGGGAGGGGGACAATGAGCAGTTCTTC. It yields the protein CASNPKREGDNEQFF.

The chain uses TRBV28 and TRBJ1-2; no definite D call. The germline gives CDR1 MDHEN, CDR2 SYDVKM. The V end lost 3 bases, the J end lost 5 bases, and 22 bases lay between the germline ends. CDR3 length: 17 amino acids. CDR3 sequence reads: CASSLPQLSLNLYGYTF. In DNA form, the CDR3 reads TGTGCCAGCAGTTTGCCCCAGCTTTCCCTCAACTTATATGGCTACACCTTC.

The chain uses TRBV28 and TRBJ1-5; D remains unclear. This CDR3 is built from 15 residues. Germline V gives CDR1 MDHEN, CDR2 SYDVKM. V was clipped by 5 bases and J by 1 base, with 12 bases between them. CDR3 residues: CASSTSTRSNQPQHF. CDR3 DNA: TGTGCCAGCAGTACCAGTACACGGAGCAATCAGCCCCAGCATTTT. Full variable domain (outside the CDR3, taken from reference TRBV28 and TRBJ1-5): DVKVTQSSRYLVKRTGEKVFLECVQDMDHENMFWYRQDPGLGLRLIYFSYDVKMKEKGDIPEGYSVSREKKERFSLILESASTNQTSMYLCASSTSTRSNQPQHFGDGTRLSIL.

The chain combines TRBV18 with TRBJ2-6, with a possible D match to TRBD1 (6 bases). Per germline, CDR1 KGHSH and CDR2 LQKENI. The CDR3 has 17 amino acids. Trimming cost V 3 bases and J 2 bases, with 14 bases left between them. The CDR3 loop is CASSPIQQGTGANVLTF. The CDR3, as DNA: TGTGCCAGCTCACCTATACAACAGGGAACTGGGGCCAACGTCCTGACTTTC. Based on the CDR3 plus reference TRBV18 and TRBJ2-6, the full variable domain is NAGVMQNPRHLVRRRGQEARLRCSPMKGHSHVYWYRQLPEEGLKFMVYLQKENIIDESGMPKERFSAEFPKEGPSILRIQQVVRGDSAAYFCASSPIQQGTGANVLTFGAGSRLTVL.

This clone was seen once. The sample carries other DNA sequences with the same CDR3. The genes are TRBV5-1 and TRBJ1-4; 8 nucleotides line up with TRBD1. The germline V gene encodes CDR1 SGHRS and CDR2 YFSETQ. Trimming removed 3 bases from V and 3 bases from J; junction bases left unmatched: 1. The CDR3 length is 14 residues. The CDR3 DNA reads TGCGCCAGCAGCTGGACAGGGTCTAATGAAAAACTGTTTTTT. It is translated as CASSWTGSNEKLFF. Full variable domain (remainder filled in from reference TRBV5-1 and TRBJ1-4): KAGVTQTPRYLIKTRGQQVTLSCSPISGHRSVSWYQQTPGQGLQFLFEYFSETQRNKGNFPGRFSGRQFSNSRSEMNVSTLELGDSALYLCASSWTGSNEKLFFGSGTQLSVL.

The sample holds one count of this clone. The V gene is TRBV28, the J gene TRBJ2-5, with D possibly matching TRBD1 (6 bases). The V end lost 11 bases, the J end lost 6 bases, and 16 bases lay between the germline ends. CDR1 and CDR2 (germline): MDHEN, SYDVKM. CDR3 length equals 12 residues. DNA for the CDR3: TGTGCCTCCCGGACAGCCTCGCAGACCCAGTACTTC. Translation: CASRTASQTQYF. The full variable domain, in which reference TRBV28 and TRBJ2-5 provide the parts outside the CDR3, is DVKVTQSSRYLVKRTGEKVFLECVQDMDHENMFWYRQDPGLGLRLIYFSYDVKMKEKGDIPEGYSVSREKKERFSLILESASTNQTSMYLCASRTASQTQYFGPGTRLLVL.

The chain joins TRBV5-1 to TRBJ2-1; D perhaps matches TRBD1 (5 bases). From germline, CDR1 is SGHRS and CDR2 YFSETQ. Trimming cost V 0 bases and J 0 bases, with 13 bases left between them. CDR3 length: 17 amino acids. Here the CDR3 DNA reads TGCGCCAGCAGCTTGGGGGGCGTCTCGAGCTCCTACAATGAGCAGTTCTTC. Translation gives CASSLGGVSSSYNEQFF.

The V call is TRBV6-6, the J call TRBJ2-7; 10 nucleotides match TRBD1. With V trimmed by 6 bases and J by 0 bases, 5 bases remained unmatched. The CDR3 runs 15 residues. The germline CDR1 and CDR2 sequences are MNHNY and SVGAGI (reference sequence). The CDR3 nucleotides are TGTGCCAGCAGGGAAGACAGGGGGCTCTCCTACGAGCAGTACTTC. Protein product: CASREDRGLSYEQYF.

The chain carries TRBV7-3 and TRBJ1-1; D may be TRBD1 (5 bases). The CDR3 extends over 15 amino acids. Germline V CDR1 and CDR2: SGHTA, FQGTGA. V was cut by 0 bases and J by 4 bases, with 12 bases left in between. The chain's CDR3 is CASSLTGGLTTEAFF. CDR3 bases: TGTGCCAGCAGCTTAACGGGGGGACTTACCACTGAAGCTTTCTTT.

On this clone: This same CDR3 is encoded by further DNA sequences in the sample. The chain's CDR3 is CASNGLAGSYEQYF. In DNA form, the CDR3 reads TGCGCCAGCAACGGACTAGCGGGGTCCTACGAGCAGTACTTC. The V call is TRBV5-1, the J call TRBJ2-7; 12 nucleotides agree with TRBD2. V was pared by 6 bases and J by 1 base, with 2 bases of the junction left unmatched. The germline V gene encodes CDR1 SGHRS and CDR2 YFSETQ. The CDR3 spans 14 residues.

CDR3 DNA: TGTGCCAGCAGTTTACCCGGGACAGGAAGAAACACCATATATTTT. Protein sequence: CASSLPGTGRNTIYF. V usage is TRBV28 and J usage is TRBJ1-3, with 8 bases identical to TRBD1. V lost 2 bases, J lost 5 bases, and 5 bases stayed unmatched. This CDR3 contains 15 residues. The germline V gene encodes CDR1 MDHEN and CDR2 SYDVKM.

V is TRBV7-8 and J is TRBJ2-2; D possibly corresponds to TRBD2 (6 bases). The V end was cut by 0 bases, the J end by 5 bases, with 7 bases between. This CDR3 has 14 residues. Germline V gene data show CDR1 as SGHVS and CDR2 as FQNEAQ. The CDR3 DNA is TGTGCCAGCAGCTTAGCGGGAGGTACCGGGGAGCTGTTTTTT. Protein product: CASSLAGGTGELFF.

The V gene is TRBV5-1, the J gene TRBJ2-1; 9 bases are a match to TRBD2. The CDR3 runs to 15 residues. Germline loops: CDR1 SGHRS, CDR2 YFSETQ. The J segment lost 3 bases and the V segment lost 1 base, leaving 2 bases of the junction unmatched. CDR3 bases: TGCGCCAGCAGCTTGACTAGCGGGCGCTACAATGAGCAGTTCTTC. It specifies CASSLTSGRYNEQFF. The whole variable domain, remainder taken from reference TRBV5-1 and TRBJ2-1, is KAGVTQTPRYLIKTRGQQVTLSCSPISGHRSVSWYQQTPGQGLQFLFEYFSETQRNKGNFPGRFSGRQFSNSRSEMNVSTLELGDSALYLCASSLTSGRYNEQFFGPGTRLTVL.

The J gene is TRBJ2-3, the V gene TRBV5-1; 11 bases align to TRBD2. In germline, CDR1 is SGHRS, CDR2 YFSETQ. The CDR3 runs 16 residues. J gave up 7 bases and V 4 bases, and 11 bases lay outside the gene matches. CDR3 loop: CASSLPSGRSANTQYF. The CDR3 bases are TGCGCCAGCAGCCTACCTAGCGGGAGGTCCGCCAATACGCAGTATTTT.

The V call is TRBV27, the J call TRBJ1-1; the match to TRBD1 covers 8 bases. V shed 10 bases, J shed 4 bases, and the junction held 23 bases outside the gene matches. The germline V gene encodes CDR1 MNHEY and CDR2 SMNVEV (reference sequence). The CDR3 consists of 18 residues. The CDR3 DNA reads TGTGCCACCATCCTCCGAGGCAGGGGGCCCAGGCGGCGCACTGAAGCTTTCTTT. It encodes CATILRGRGPRRRTEAFF.

This chain connects TRBV4-1 to TRBJ2-7; perhaps TRBD2 as D (6 bases). This CDR3 is 16 amino acids long. Trimming pared 4 bases from V and 5 bases from J, leaving 21 bases between. Per germline, CDR1 MGHRA and CDR2 YSYEKL. The CDR3, as DNA: TGCGCCAGCAGCCGCGCCGATCCGGGAGCCTTAGACGAGCAGTACTTC. Amino acids: CASSRADPGALDEQYF.

This sequence joins TRBV6-1 and TRBJ1-5, with D maybe TRBD1 (5 bases). This CDR3 has 14 amino acids. The germline V gene encodes CDR1 MNHNS and CDR2 SASEGT. V lost 5 bases and J 0 bases, leaving 8 bases between the germline ends. For the CDR3, the DNA is TGTGCCAGCAGTCGGGACTTTAGCAATCAGCCCCAGCATTTT. Its protein product is CASSRDFSNQPQHF.

The V call is TRBV6-5, the J call TRBJ1-6; D unclear. CDR1 and CDR2 from the germline V gene are MNHEY and SVGAGI. The CDR3 is 15 residues long. Trimming shortened V by 1 base and J by 9 bases, and 13 bases separated the two germline ends. CDR3 sequence (DNA): TGTGCCAGCAGTTACTTCCCCGAGGATGTTTCACCCCTCCACTTT. It encodes CASSYFPEDVSPLHF.

V is TRBV5-4 and J is TRBJ2-1, with D unclear. Germline V gives CDR1 SGHNT, CDR2 YYREEE (reference sequence). The CDR3 extends over 11 amino acids. The germline V and J ends were trimmed by 3 bases and 10 bases, with 8 bases remaining between them. The CDR3, as DNA: TGTGCCAGCAGCTCCCAGGACGAGCAGTTCTTC. It translates to CASSSQDEQFF.

The gene calls are TRBV27 and TRBJ2-2; TRBD1 is a possible D gene (5 bases). Trimming removed 5 bases at V and 4 bases at J, with 14 bases between. Germline V gene data show CDR1 as MNHEY and CDR2 as SMNVEV (reference sequence). This CDR3 is built from 15 residues. The CDR3 DNA follows: TGTGCCAGCAGTACCCGGTTCCAGGGCACCGGGGAGCTGTTTTTT. Its translation is CASSTRFQGTGELFF.

The genes are TRBV7-6 and TRBJ2-5; D may be TRBD2 (5 bases). V was clipped by 7 bases and J by 4 bases, with 10 bases between them. The CDR3 contains 12 residues. Germline lookup yields CDR1 SGHVS and CDR2 FNYEAQ. The CDR3 spells CASNTRGETQYF. The CDR3, as DNA: TGTGCCAGCAATACTCGGGGAGAGACCCAGTACTTC.

This clone is a singleton in its sample. The chain has TRBV4-1 and TRBJ2-2; a weak D match, TRBD2 (6 bases). The germline V gene encodes CDR1 MGHRA and CDR2 YSYEKL. Trimming left V 4 bases short and J 4 bases short, with 16 bases between. The CDR3 has 16 amino acids. The CDR3 protein is CASSPLGRGTTGELFF. The CDR3 coding sequence is TGCGCCAGCAGCCCTCTCGGTCGGGGGACCACCGGGGAGCTGTTTTTT.

Written as DNA, the CDR3 is TGTGCCAGCTCACCAGGGACTAGCGGGAGGTCCTACGAGCAGTACTTC. Encoded protein: CASSPGTSGRSYEQYF. The chain links TRBV18 to TRBJ2-7, with TRBD2 matching over 15 bases. The CDR3 is 16 residues long. V trimming: 2 bases; J trimming: 1 base; junction bases outside the gene matches: 0. Germline-derived CDR1 and CDR2 are KGHSH and LQKENI.

The chain combines TRBV6-4 with TRBJ2-7; D might be TRBD1 or TRBD2, each matching 5 bases. V was trimmed by 3 bases and J by 9 bases, leaving 18 bases between them. Germline assignment: CDR1 MRHNA and CDR2 SNTAGT. The CDR3 is made up of 14 amino acids. CDR3 sequence (DNA): TGTGCCAGCAGTGAACAATTCCGGGACGCTCCGCAGTACTTC. Residues: CASSEQFRDAPQYF.

This chain links TRBV6-6 with TRBJ2-2; no clear D. The CDR3 has 13 amino acids. V lost 5 bases to trimming and J lost 0 bases, with 4 bases between them. Germline V gene data show CDR1 as MNHNY and CDR2 as SVGAGI (reference sequence). The CDR3 spells CASSRSNTGELFF. Written as DNA, the CDR3 is TGTGCCAGCAGTAGGTCGAACACCGGGGAGCTGTTTTTT.